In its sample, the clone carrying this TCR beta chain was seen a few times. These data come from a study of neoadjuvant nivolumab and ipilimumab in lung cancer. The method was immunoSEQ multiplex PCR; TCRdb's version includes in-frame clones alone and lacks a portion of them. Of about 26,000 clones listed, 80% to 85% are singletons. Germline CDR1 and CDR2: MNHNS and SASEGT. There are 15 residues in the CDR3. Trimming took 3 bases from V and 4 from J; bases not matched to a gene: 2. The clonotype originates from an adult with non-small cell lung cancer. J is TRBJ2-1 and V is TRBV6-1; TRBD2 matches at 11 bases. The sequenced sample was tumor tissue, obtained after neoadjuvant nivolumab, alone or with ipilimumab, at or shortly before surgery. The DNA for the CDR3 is TGTGCCAGCAGTGATTTAGCGGGAGGGTACAATGAGCAGTTCTTC. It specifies CASSDLAGGYNEQFF.